Below, one T cell receptor (beta chain) is given with its context. What it recognizes is unknown. The sample originates from a study of T cells in Graves' hyperthyroidism and ophthalmopathy. RNA transcripts served as the template for amplifying TCR beta CDR3 regions. First-round RT-PCR targeting the TCR CDR3 was performed with the HTBI primer set. Using its own MiXCR run on the multiplex PCR reads, TCRdb lists one record per CDR3 protein. The sample includes about 610,000 distinct CDR3 sequences, about 15% seen only once; the top ten take roughly 4.5%. Each ophthalmopathy patient scored at least 3 on the Clinical Activity Score and at least 4 on NOSPECS grade, with duration under 3 months. Using more than 7.5 ml of fresh peripheral blood, PBMCs were prepared. Whole-study results and caveats: A model of 13 V-J pairs discriminated ophthalmopathy from stable hyperthyroidism. Most thyroid clonotypes that were expanded above 0.001 also turned up in blood.

The receptor was isolated from a woman aged 40 to 50 with Graves' ophthalmopathy. Sequencing was carried out using blood.

The CDR3 bases are TGTGCCAGCAGTTCCCCCCAGGGGTATAGCAATCAGCCCCAGCATTTT. Translation: CASSSPQGYSNQPQHF. The chain recombines TRBV2 with TRBJ1-5; D perhaps matches TRBD1 (6 bases). The CDR3 consists of 16 residues. Germline V gives CDR1 SNHLY, CDR2 FYNNEI. Trimming removed 5 bases from V and 0 bases from J, with 14 bases in between. Together with reference TRBV2 and TRBJ1-5, the CDR3 gives the full variable domain: EPEVTQTPSHQVTQMGQEVILRCVPISNHLYFYWYRQILGQKVEFLVSFYNNEISEKSEIFDDQFSVERPDGSNFTLKIRSTKLEDSAMYFCASSSPQGYSNQPQHFGDGTRLSIL.